The TCR beta chain described here comes from a study of graft-versus-host responses after intestinal transplantation. Whole-study context: Anti-thymocyte globulin served as induction for all recipients, who then took tacrolimus and steroids for two to three years.

Details on this clone: Its target is unknown.

V was shortened by 3 bases and J by 4 bases, with 15 bases between the two germline ends. The V gene's germline CDR1 is MGHRA and CDR2 YSYEKL. CDR3 length equals 15 residues. Profiling relied on immunoSEQ multiplex PCR, and the TCRdb table lists in-frame clones only, not all of them. The repertoire holds roughly 90,000 clones, about 91% seen once, with approximately 0.32% in the top ten. The origin of this receptor is a human donor who was the organ donor for an intestinal transplant. Source: unstimulated CD4+ T cells sorted from spleen or lymph node cells, taken before transplant. This rearrangement joins TRBV4-1 to TRBJ1-1; tentatively, D is TRBD1 (5 bases). CDR3 protein: CASSHDRGYGTEAFF. The CDR3 DNA reads as TGCGCCAGCAGCCATGATAGGGGATACGGCACTGAAGCTTTCTTT.